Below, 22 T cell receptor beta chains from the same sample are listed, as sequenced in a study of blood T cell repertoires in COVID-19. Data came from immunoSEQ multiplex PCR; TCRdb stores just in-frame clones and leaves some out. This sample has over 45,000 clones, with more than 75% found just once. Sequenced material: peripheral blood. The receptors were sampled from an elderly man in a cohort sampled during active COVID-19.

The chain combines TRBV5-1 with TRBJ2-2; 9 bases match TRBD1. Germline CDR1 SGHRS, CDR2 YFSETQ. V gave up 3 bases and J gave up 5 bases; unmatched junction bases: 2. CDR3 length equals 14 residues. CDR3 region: CASSWDRATGELFF. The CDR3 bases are TGCGCCAGCAGCTGGGACAGGGCGACCGGGGAGCTGTTTTTT.

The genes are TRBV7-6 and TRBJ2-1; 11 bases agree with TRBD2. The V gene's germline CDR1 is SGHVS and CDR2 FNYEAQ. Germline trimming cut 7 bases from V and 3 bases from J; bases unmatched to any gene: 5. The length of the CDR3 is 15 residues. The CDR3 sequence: CASKQGTSGYNEQFF. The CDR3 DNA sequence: TGTGCCAGCAAACAAGGGACTAGCGGCTACAATGAGCAGTTCTTC.

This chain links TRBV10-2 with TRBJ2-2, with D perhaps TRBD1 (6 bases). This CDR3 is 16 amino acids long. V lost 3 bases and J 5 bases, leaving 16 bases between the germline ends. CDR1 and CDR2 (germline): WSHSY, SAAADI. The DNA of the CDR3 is TGCGCCAGCAGTGACGCTGGCAGGGGAGATACCGGGGAGCTGTTTTTT. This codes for CASSDAGRGDTGELFF.

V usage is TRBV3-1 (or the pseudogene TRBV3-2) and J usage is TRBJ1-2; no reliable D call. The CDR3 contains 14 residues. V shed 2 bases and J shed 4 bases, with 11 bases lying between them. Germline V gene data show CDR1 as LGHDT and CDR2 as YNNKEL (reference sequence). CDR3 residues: CASSQPSSPYGYTF. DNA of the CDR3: TGTGCCAGCAGCCAACCCTCTTCCCCCTATGGCTACACCTTC.

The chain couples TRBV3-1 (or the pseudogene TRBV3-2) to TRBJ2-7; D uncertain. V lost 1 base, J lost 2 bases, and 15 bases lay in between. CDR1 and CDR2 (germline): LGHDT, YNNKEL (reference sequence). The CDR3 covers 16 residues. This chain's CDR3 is CASSQGRGPSTYEQYF. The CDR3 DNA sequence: TGTGCCAGCAGCCAAGGTCGCGGTCCCAGCACCTACGAGCAGTACTTC.

The CDR3 loop reads CASRAPGRGTEAFF. The CDR3 DNA follows: TGTGCCAGCAGAGCACCAGGGAGGGGGACTGAAGCTTTCTTT. The gene calls are TRBV7-8 and TRBJ1-1, with D maybe TRBD1 (6 bases). Germline CDR1 is SGHVS and CDR2 is FQNEAQ. Trimming left V 6 bases short and J 5 bases short, with 16 bases between. The CDR3 totals 14 residues.

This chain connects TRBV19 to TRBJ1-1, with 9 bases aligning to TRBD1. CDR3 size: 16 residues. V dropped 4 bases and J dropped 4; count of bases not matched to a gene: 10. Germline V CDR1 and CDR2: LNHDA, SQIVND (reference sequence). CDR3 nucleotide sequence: TGTGCCAGTAGTACCACAGGGGGCAGGATGAGCACTGAAGCTTTCTTT. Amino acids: CASSTTGGRMSTEAFF.

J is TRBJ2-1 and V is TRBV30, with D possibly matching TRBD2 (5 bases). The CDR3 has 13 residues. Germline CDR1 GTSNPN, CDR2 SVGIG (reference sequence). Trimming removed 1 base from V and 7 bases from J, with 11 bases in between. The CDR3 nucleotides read TGTGCCTGGAGTGACCTAGGGAGAAATGAGCAGTTCTTC. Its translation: CAWSDLGRNEQFF.

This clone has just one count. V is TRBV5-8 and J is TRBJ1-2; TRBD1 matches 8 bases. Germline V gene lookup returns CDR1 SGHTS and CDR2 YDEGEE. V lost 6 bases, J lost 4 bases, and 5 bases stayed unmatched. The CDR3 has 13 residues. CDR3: CASTAGGIYGYTF. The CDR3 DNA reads TGTGCCAGCACGGCAGGGGGCATCTATGGCTACACCTTC.

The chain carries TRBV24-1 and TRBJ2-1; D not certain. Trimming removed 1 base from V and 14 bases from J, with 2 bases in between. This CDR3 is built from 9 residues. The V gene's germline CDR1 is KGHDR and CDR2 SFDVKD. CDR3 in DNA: TGTGCCACCAGTGATTTTAAGTTCTTC. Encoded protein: CATSDFKFF.

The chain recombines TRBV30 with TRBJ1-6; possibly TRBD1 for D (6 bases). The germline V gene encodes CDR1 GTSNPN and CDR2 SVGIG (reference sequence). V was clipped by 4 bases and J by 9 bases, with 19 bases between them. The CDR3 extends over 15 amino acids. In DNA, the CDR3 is TGTGCCTGGAATAAATTACAGGGTGCGTTTTCACCCCTCCACTTT. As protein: CAWNKLQGAFSPLHF.

The CDR3 region has the DNA TGCGCCAGCAGCGTGGGACAGGGCTACAATGAGCAGTTCTTC. Its protein product is CASSVGQGYNEQFF. The chain combines TRBV5-1 with TRBJ2-1; 9 positions agree with TRBD1. CDR1 and CDR2 (germline): SGHRS, YFSETQ. J was trimmed by 3 bases and V by 4 bases; bases with no gene match: 2. The CDR3 contains 14 residues. The whole variable domain, remainder taken from reference TRBV5-1 and TRBJ2-1, is KAGVTQTPRYLIKTRGQQVTLSCSPISGHRSVSWYQQTPGQGLQFLFEYFSETQRNKGNFPGRFSGRQFSNSRSEMNVSTLELGDSALYLCASSVGQGYNEQFFGPGTRLTVL.

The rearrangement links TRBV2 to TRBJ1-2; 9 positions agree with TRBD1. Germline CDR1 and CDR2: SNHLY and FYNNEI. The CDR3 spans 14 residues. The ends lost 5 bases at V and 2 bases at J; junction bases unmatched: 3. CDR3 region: CASSRTGENYGYTF. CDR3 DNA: TGTGCCAGCAGTCGGACAGGGGAAAACTATGGCTACACCTTC.

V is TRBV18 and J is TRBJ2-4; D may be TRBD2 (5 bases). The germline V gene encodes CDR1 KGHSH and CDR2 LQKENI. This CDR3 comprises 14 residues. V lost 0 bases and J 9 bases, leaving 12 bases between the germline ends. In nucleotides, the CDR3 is TGTGCCAGCTCACCACCGTCTAGCCAGAGCATTCAGTACTTC. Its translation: CASSPPSSQSIQYF. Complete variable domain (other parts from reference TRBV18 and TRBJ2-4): NAGVMQNPRHLVRRRGQEARLRCSPMKGHSHVYWYRQLPEEGLKFMVYLQKENIIDESGMPKERFSAEFPKEGPSILRIQQVVRGDSAAYFCASSPPSSQSIQYFGAGTRLSVL.

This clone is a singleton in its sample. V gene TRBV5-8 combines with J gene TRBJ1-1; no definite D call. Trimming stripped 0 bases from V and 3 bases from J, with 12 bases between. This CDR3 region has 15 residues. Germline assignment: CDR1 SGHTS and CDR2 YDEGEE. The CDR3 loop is CASSLAGNSHTEAFF. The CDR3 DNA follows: TGTGCCAGCAGCTTGGCCGGGAACAGTCACACTGAAGCTTTCTTT.

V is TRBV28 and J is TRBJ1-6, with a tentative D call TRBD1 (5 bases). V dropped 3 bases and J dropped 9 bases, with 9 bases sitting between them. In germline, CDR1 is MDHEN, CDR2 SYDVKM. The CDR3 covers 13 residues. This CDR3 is CASSLIRGSPLHF. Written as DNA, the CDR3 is TGTGCCAGCAGTTTGATTAGGGGTTCACCCCTCCACTTT.

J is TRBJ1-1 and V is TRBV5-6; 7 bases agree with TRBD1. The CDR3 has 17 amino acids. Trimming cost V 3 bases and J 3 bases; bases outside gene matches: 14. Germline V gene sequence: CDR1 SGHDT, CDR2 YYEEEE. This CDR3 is CASSSNLGGPRDTEAFF. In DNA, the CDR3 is TGTGCCAGCAGCTCGAACCTAGGGGGCCCCAGGGACACTGAAGCTTTCTTT. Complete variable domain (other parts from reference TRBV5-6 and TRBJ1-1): DAGVTQSPTHLIKTRGQQVTLRCSPKSGHDTVSWYQQALGQGPQFIFQYYEEEERQRGNFPDRFSGHQFPNYSSELNVNALLLGDSALYLCASSSNLGGPRDTEAFFGQGTRLTVV.

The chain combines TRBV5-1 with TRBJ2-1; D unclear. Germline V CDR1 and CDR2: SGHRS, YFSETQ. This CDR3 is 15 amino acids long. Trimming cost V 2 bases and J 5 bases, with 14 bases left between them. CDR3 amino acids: CASSFGGVLNNEQFF. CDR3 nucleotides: TGCGCCAGCAGCTTTGGCGGCGTACTAAACAATGAGCAGTTCTTC. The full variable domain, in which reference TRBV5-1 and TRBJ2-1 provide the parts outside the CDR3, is KAGVTQTPRYLIKTRGQQVTLSCSPISGHRSVSWYQQTPGQGLQFLFEYFSETQRNKGNFPGRFSGRQFSNSRSEMNVSTLELGDSALYLCASSFGGVLNNEQFFGPGTRLTVL.

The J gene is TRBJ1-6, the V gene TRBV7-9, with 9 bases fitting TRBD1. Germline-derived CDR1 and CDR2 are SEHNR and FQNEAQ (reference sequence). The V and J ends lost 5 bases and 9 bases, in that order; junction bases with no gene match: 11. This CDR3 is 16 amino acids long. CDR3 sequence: CASSLTGTGLISPLHF. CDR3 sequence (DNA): TGTGCCAGCAGCCTTACCGGGACAGGGCTTATTTCACCCCTCCACTTT.

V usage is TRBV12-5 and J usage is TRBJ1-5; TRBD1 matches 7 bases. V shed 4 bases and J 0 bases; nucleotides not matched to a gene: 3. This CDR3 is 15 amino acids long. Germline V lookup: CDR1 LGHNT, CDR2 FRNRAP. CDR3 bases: TGTGCTAGTGGTTGGACAGGTCCTAGCAATCAGCCCCAGCATTTT. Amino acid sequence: CASGWTGPSNQPQHF. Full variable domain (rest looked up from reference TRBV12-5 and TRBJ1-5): DARVTQTPRHKVTEMGQEVTMRCQPILGHNTVFWYRQTMMQGLELLAYFRNRAPLDDSGMPKDRFSAEMPDATLATLKIQPSEPRDSAVYFCASGWTGPSNQPQHFGDGTRLSIL.

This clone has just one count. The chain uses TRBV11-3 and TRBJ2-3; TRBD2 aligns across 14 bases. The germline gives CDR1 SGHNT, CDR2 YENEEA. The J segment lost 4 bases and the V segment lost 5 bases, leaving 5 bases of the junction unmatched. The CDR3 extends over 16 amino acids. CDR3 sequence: CASSIGTSGSPDTQYF. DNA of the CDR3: TGTGCCAGCAGCATCGGGACTAGCGGGAGTCCAGATACGCAGTATTTT.

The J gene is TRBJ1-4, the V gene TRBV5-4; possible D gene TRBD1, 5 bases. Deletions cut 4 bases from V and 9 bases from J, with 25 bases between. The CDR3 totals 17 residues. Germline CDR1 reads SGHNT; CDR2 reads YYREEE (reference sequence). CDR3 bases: TGTGCCAGCAGCCCAGGAACAGCCGGGACTGGGGGACAAAAACTGTTTTTT. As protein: CASSPGTAGTGGQKLFF.